This T cell receptor beta chain came from a study of blood T cell repertoires in COVID-19. Turning to the study itself: Sites in the United States, Italy and Spain provided acute and convalescent COVID-19 samples. Sources were T cells, B-cell-depleted T cells, or PBMCs; the material itself was cDNA or gDNA.

Trimming removed 0 bases at V and 0 bases at J, with 5 bases between. The CDR3 has 13 amino acids. Germline values: CDR1 GTSNPN, CDR2 SVGIG (reference sequence). Clones were sequenced by immunoSEQ multiplex PCR, and TCRdb holds only the in-frame ones, with some missing. The sample lists around 100,000 clones, 75% to 85% occurring once. This rearrangement joins TRBV30 to TRBJ1-1; no firm D call. This sequence originates from a man aged 55 to 70 with acute or convalescent COVID-19. The sample was peripheral blood. As DNA, the CDR3 is TGTGCCTGGAGTGTCGGTTTGAACACTGAAGCTTTCTTT. Encoded protein: CAWSVGLNTEAFF.